This TCR beta chain was retrieved from a study of T cell responses to AZD1222 COVID-19 vaccine. Sequencing used immunoSEQ multiplex PCR; TCRdb keeps in-frame clones, though not all of them. The sample holds roughly 99,000 clones, about 90% seen once. The specimen was peripheral blood, collected on day 0 of AZD1222 vaccination. The sequence was obtained from an adult in good health.

The CDR3 sequence: CASSYTPGQGNSPLHF. The CDR3 DNA reads TGTGCCAGCAGTTATACGCCGGGACAGGGGAATTCACCCCTCCACTTT. This chain connects TRBV6-6 to TRBJ1-6, with 10 bases aligning to TRBD1. The trim removed 3 bases at V and 7 bases at J, leaving 6 bases unmatched. The germline V gene has CDR1 MNHNY and CDR2 SVGAGI (reference sequence). This CDR3 comprises 16 residues.